The source of this T cell receptor (beta chain) is a study of T-cell memory formation after mild COVID-19. The TCR alpha and TCR beta cDNA libraries, bearing sample barcodes and UMIs, were generated by 5'RACE using constant-segment primers. TCRdb redid the calling of the 5' RACE reads with MiXCR, one entry per CDR3 protein. The sample has 170,000 or so distinct CDR3 sequences; about a third are singletons. The CDR3 totals 16 residues. Germline CDR1 reads SNHLY; CDR2 reads FYNNEI. Trimming stripped 3 bases from V and 1 base from J, with 15 bases between. V gene TRBV2 combines with J gene TRBJ1-2; D unclear. The TCR comes from an adult woman who had mild COVID-19 (a few samples of this study predate the infection). Cell type and time point are not known. The sample taken for sequencing was PBMCs or a T cell subset sorted from them (not recorded which). In nucleotides, the CDR3 is TGTGCCAGCAGTGAGTCCGAAATCCACGGTAACTATGGCTACACCTTC. This encodes CASSESEIHGNYGYTF.